These 24 T cell receptor beta chains came from one sample sequenced in a study of PD-1 blockade in classical Hodgkin lymphoma. All the patients suffered relapse after autologous stem cell transplantation, and brentuximab vedotin exposure differed. Clones were read by immunoSEQ multiplex PCR, and TCRdb kept only the in-frame ones, dropping some. Of around 100,000 clones in the sample, around nine tenths were seen once. Sequences were derived from peripheral blood mononuclear cells (PBMCs), sampled before the second cycle of nivolumab. The receptors come from a human donor with classical Hodgkin lymphoma.

The CDR3 is CASSLAGTGYGYTF. The CDR3 DNA sequence: TGTGCCAGCAGCTTAGCTGGGACAGGATATGGCTACACCTTC. V is TRBV11-1 and J is TRBJ1-2; TRBD1 matches 8 bases. CDR3 length: 14 residues. The ends lost 0 bases at V and 5 bases at J; junction bases unmatched: 2. Germline CDR1 and CDR2: SGHAT and FQDESV (reference sequence). Based on the CDR3 plus reference TRBV11-1 and TRBJ1-2, the full variable domain is EAEVAQSPRYKITEKSQAVAFWCDPISGHATLYWYRQILGQGPELLVQFQDESVVDDSQLPKDRFSAERLKGVDSTLKIQPAELGDSAMYLCASSLAGTGYGYTFGSGTRLTVV.

This chain links TRBV7-2 with TRBJ2-1; the match to TRBD2 covers 10 bases. Germline V gene lookup returns CDR1 SGHTA and CDR2 FQGNSA. The CDR3 has 15 residues. The junction had 4 bases not matched to a gene; V was cut back by 2 bases and J by 6 bases. This CDR3 is CASSLLAGAGNEQFF. The CDR3 DNA is TGTGCCAGCAGCTTACTAGCGGGGGCCGGCAATGAGCAGTTCTTC. Full variable domain (missing parts from reference TRBV7-2 and TRBJ2-1): GAGVSQSPSNKVTEKGKDVELRCDPISGHTALYWYRQSLGQGLEFLIYFQGNSAPDKSGLPSDRFSAERTGGSVSTLTIQRTQQEDSAVYLCASSLLAGAGNEQFFGPGTRLTVL.

The J gene is TRBJ2-3, the V gene TRBV5-1; a weak D match, TRBD2 (6 bases). This CDR3 has 16 amino acids. V gave up 5 bases and J gave up 4 bases, with 20 bases separating them. The germline gives CDR1 SGHRS, CDR2 YFSETQ. DNA of the CDR3: TGCGCCAGCAGGCCCCCGCCTAGCGAACACGCAGATACGCAGTATTTT. It yields the protein CASRPPPSEHADTQYF.

The chain combines TRBV6-1 with TRBJ2-1; 7 nucleotides align to TRBD1. The CDR3 is 15 residues long. With V trimmed by 3 bases and J by 3 bases, 5 bases remained unmatched. Germline V gene sequence: CDR1 MNHNS, CDR2 SASEGT. CDR3 DNA: TGTGCCAGCAGTGATACAGGGGTTCACTACAATGAGCAGTTCTTC. Protein: CASSDTGVHYNEQFF.

The chain carries TRBV5-7 and TRBJ1-4; 8 bases match TRBD1. TRBV5-7 is an ORF for which the function is uncertain. This CDR3 has 16 residues. V lost 0 bases, J lost 7 bases, and 8 bases stayed unmatched. In nucleotides, the CDR3 is TGTGCCAGCAGCTTGGCCCCTGGACAGGGCAGTGAAAAACTGTTTTTT. This encodes CASSLAPGQGSEKLFF.

In regard to this clone: This CDR3 is also generated by other DNA sequences in the sample. The chain carries TRBV19 and TRBJ2-7; a possible D gene is TRBD1 (5 bases). The CDR3 totals 13 residues. The V gene's germline CDR1 is LNHDA and CDR2 SQIVND (reference sequence). The V end was cut by 5 bases, the J end by 1 base, with 9 bases between. DNA for the CDR3: TGTGCCAGTAGTCCACAGGTATCCTACGAGCAGTACTTC. Translation gives CASSPQVSYEQYF. Full variable domain (rest looked up from reference TRBV19 and TRBJ2-7): DGGITQSPKYLFRKEGQNVTLSCEQNLNHDAMYWYRQDPGQGLRLIYYSQIVNDFQKGDIAEGYSVSREKKESFPLTVTSAQKNPTAFYLCASSPQVSYEQYFGPGTRLTVT.

This clone was detected a few times. This sequence joins TRBV10-2 and TRBJ2-1, with 7 bases that match TRBD2. Germline CDR1 is WSHSY and CDR2 is SAAADI. The V gene end was trimmed by 4 bases and the J gene end by 4 bases; junction bases not matched to a gene: 4. The CDR3 is 14 amino acids. The CDR3 loop reads CASSGNSGYNEQFF. CDR3 sequence (DNA): TGCGCCAGCAGTGGGAATAGCGGGTACAATGAGCAGTTCTTC.

The table lists this clone with a count of one. The rearrangement uses TRBV21-1 and TRBJ2-6. TRBV21-1 counts as a pseudogene. The CDR3 spans 19 residues. The CDR3 spells CASSSSPCGGTSGANVLTF. The CDR3 region has the DNA TGTGCCAGCAGCAGCTCCCCTTGTGGGGGAACGAGTGGGGCCAACGTCCTGACTTTC.

The V gene is TRBV28, the J gene TRBJ1-2; D call uncertain. The germline V and J ends were trimmed by 3 bases and 1 base, with 9 bases remaining between them. Germline V gene lookup returns CDR1 MDHEN and CDR2 SYDVKM. This CDR3 region has 14 residues. CDR3 in DNA: TGTGCCAGCAGTTTGGGTGCACTTAACTATGGCTACACCTTC. Translating it yields CASSLGALNYGYTF.

The chain combines TRBV5-1 with TRBJ2-7, with 11 bases aligning to TRBD2. V was clipped by 3 bases and J by 2 bases; unmatched bases: 7. Germline V gene data show CDR1 as SGHRS and CDR2 as YFSETQ. CDR3 length: 16 amino acids. CDR3 nucleotide sequence: TGCGCCAGCAGCTGGACCCTTAGCGGGGGGGCCTACGAGCAGTACTTC. Its protein product is CASSWTLSGGAYEQYF.

V is TRBV6-5 and J is TRBJ2-7, with 7 bases matching TRBD1. Germline CDR1 and CDR2: MNHEY and SVGAGI. The CDR3 covers 14 residues. J lost 1 base, V lost 6 bases, and 6 bases had no gene match. CDR3 residues: CASRQQGFSYEQYF. The DNA of the CDR3 is TGTGCCAGCAGGCAACAGGGGTTTTCCTACGAGCAGTACTTC.

J is TRBJ1-2 and V is TRBV6-1; TRBD1 agrees at 9 bases. The CDR3 runs 14 residues. V lost 6 bases to trimming and J lost 6 bases; unmatched junction nucleotides: 8. Germline CDR1 and CDR2: MNHNS and SASEGT. CDR3 bases: TGTGCCAGCAGCGAACAGGGGGCCATGGATGGCTACACCTTC. It translates to CASSEQGAMDGYTF.

This clone is a singleton in its sample. The CDR3 sequence is CATQLGATTDTQYF. In DNA form, the CDR3 reads TGTGCCACCCAGCTCGGGGCTACCACAGATACGCAGTATTTT. The V gene is TRBV19, the J gene TRBJ2-3; D possibly uses TRBD1 or TRBD2 (5 bases each). V lost 10 bases and J 2 bases, leaving 16 bases between the germline ends. CDR3 length: 14 residues. Germline assignment: CDR1 LNHDA and CDR2 SQIVND (reference sequence).

This chain connects TRBV30 to TRBJ1-5, with no clear D. V lost 0 bases to trimming and J lost 4 bases, with 13 bases between them. Per germline, CDR1 GTSNPN and CDR2 SVGIG (reference sequence). This CDR3 is built from 15 residues. CDR3 DNA: TGTGCCTGGAGTGTACATTCAACAGATAATCAGCCCCAGCATTTT. Protein sequence: CAWSVHSTDNQPQHF.

The chain recombines TRBV10-1 with TRBJ1-6; TRBD1 is a possible D gene (6 bases). The V gene's germline CDR1 is WNHNN and CDR2 SYGVQD (reference sequence). There are 18 residues in the CDR3. V lost 6 bases, J lost 8 bases, and 26 bases lay in between. CDR3 in amino acids: CASRPNGRTGNSDSPLHF. DNA of the CDR3: TGCGCCAGCAGACCCAACGGCCGCACAGGGAACAGTGATTCACCCCTCCACTTT.

V is TRBV18 and J is TRBJ1-1; D call uncertain. The CDR3 is 13 amino acids. The V gene lost 2 bases and the J gene lost 12 bases, with 16 bases spanning the gap. Germline V gene data show CDR1 as KGHSH and CDR2 as LQKENI. The DNA for the CDR3 is TGTGCCAGCTCACCAGGCAATTTCGCCGAAACTTTCTTT. Translating gives CASSPGNFAETFF.

This clone has only one observation. The V gene is TRBV7-9, the J gene TRBJ2-7, with 7 bases lining up with TRBD2. This CDR3 comprises 16 residues. Germline V CDR1 and CDR2: SEHNR, FQNEAQ (reference sequence). The ends lost 3 bases at V and 7 bases at J; junction bases unmatched: 15. This CDR3 is CASSFVLGGGPREQYF. The CDR3 DNA reads as TGTGCCAGCAGCTTCGTCCTTGGGGGGGGACCGCGTGAGCAGTACTTC.

The rearrangement uses TRBV7-2 and TRBJ2-3, with D possibly matching TRBD2 (6 bases). Germline-derived CDR1 and CDR2 are SGHTA and FQGNSA. The CDR3 consists of 14 residues. V lost 2 bases and J lost 2, with 8 bases in between. This CDR3 reads CASSLRGDTDTQYF. The CDR3 coding sequence is TGTGCCAGCAGCTTACGCGGGGACACAGATACGCAGTATTTT.

This chain links TRBV5-1 with TRBJ1-2, with TRBD1 matching 8 bases. V dropped 0 bases and J dropped 5; count of bases not matched to a gene: 6. This CDR3 has 15 residues. CDR1 and CDR2 (germline): SGHRS, YFSETQ. CDR3 DNA sequence: TGCGCCAGCAGCTTGGTCGGACAGGGCCGGTATGGCTACACCTTC. The encoded protein is CASSLVGQGRYGYTF.

Only one count was recorded for this clone. The CDR3 loop is CASRHSNRNNEQFF. The CDR3, as DNA: TGTGCCAGTAGGCACTCCAATCGAAACAATGAGCAGTTCTTC. The rearrangement links TRBV19 to TRBJ2-1, with D hard to call. The V end lost 6 bases, the J end lost 5 bases, and 14 bases lay between the germline ends. Germline V CDR1 and CDR2: LNHDA, SQIVND (reference sequence). The CDR3 totals 14 residues.

The count of this clone is one. The chain joins TRBV18 to TRBJ2-5; the D gene could be TRBD1 or TRBD2 (5 bases each). The CDR3 contains 16 residues. CDR1 is KGHSH, CDR2 LQKENI, per germline. V lost 5 bases to trimming and J lost 0 bases, with 16 bases between them. CDR3 in DNA: TGTGCCAGCTCATCTAATCCGGGACGCAACCAAGAGACCCAGTACTTC. This codes for CASSSNPGRNQETQYF.

In this sample, this clone is medium-sized. The J gene is TRBJ1-2, the V gene TRBV11-2, with 9 bases fitting TRBD1. Looked up from germline, CDR1 is SGHAT and CDR2 is FQNNGV. Losses at the gene ends were 6 bases for V and 4 bases for J; bases not matched to a gene: 12. The CDR3 has 16 amino acids. The CDR3 spells CASSSTGTGSPYGYTF. CDR3 bases: TGTGCCAGCAGTTCTACAGGGACAGGGAGTCCCTATGGCTACACCTTC. The full variable domain, its missing parts supplied by reference TRBV11-2 and TRBJ1-2, is EAGVAQSPRYKIIEKRQSVAFWCNPISGHATLYWYQQILGQGPKLLIQFQNNGVVDDSQLPKDRFSAERLKGVDSTLKIQPAKLEDSAVYLCASSSTGTGSPYGYTFGSGTRLTVV.

V is TRBV19 and J is TRBJ1-1; D perhaps matches TRBD1 (5 bases). Germline CDR1 LNHDA, CDR2 SQIVND (reference sequence). The germline V and J ends were trimmed by 4 bases and 12 bases, with 15 bases remaining between them. This CDR3 spans 12 amino acids. The CDR3 DNA reads as TGTGCCAGTAGTAAAGTAGGGGTTACGACTTTCTTT. Protein sequence: CASSKVGVTTFF. The complete variable domain, with remaining parts taken from reference TRBV19 and TRBJ1-1, reads DGGITQSPKYLFRKEGQNVTLSCEQNLNHDAMYWYRQDPGQGLRLIYYSQIVNDFQKGDIAEGYSVSREKKESFPLTVTSAQKNPTAFYLCASSKVGVTTFFGQGTRLTVV.

This clone has only a few counts. The chain employs TRBV19 and TRBJ1-2; D possibly corresponds to TRBD1 (5 bases). The V gene's germline CDR1 is LNHDA and CDR2 SQIVND (reference sequence). Trimming stripped 4 bases from V and 5 bases from J, with 14 bases between. The CDR3 has 14 residues. DNA for the CDR3: TGTGCCAGTAGTAAGGGTTCCGGGGCTTATGGCTACACCTTC. Its translation: CASSKGSGAYGYTF. Full variable domain (outside the CDR3, taken from reference TRBV19 and TRBJ1-2): DGGITQSPKYLFRKEGQNVTLSCEQNLNHDAMYWYRQDPGQGLRLIYYSQIVNDFQKGDIAEGYSVSREKKESFPLTVTSAQKNPTAFYLCASSKGSGAYGYTFGSGTRLTVV.